Given below is one TCR beta chain in context. This sample is drawn from a study of control samples from healthy donors and cancer patients. Sequenced by immunoSEQ multiplex PCR; TCRdb stores in-frame clones only, minus some. The sample shows under 30,000 clones, almost 85% of them seen only once. Germline CDR1 reads SGHRS; CDR2 reads YFSETQ. J gave up 5 bases and V 1 base, and 8 bases lay outside the gene matches. The CDR3 totals 15 residues. This clonotype originated in a woman aged 55 to 70 with head and neck cancer. The chain is built from TRBV5-1 and TRBJ2-5; 7 bases are a match to TRBD2. Source material: PBMCs. DNA for the CDR3: TGCGCCAGCAGCTTGTCCGCGGTGGGAGGGGAGACCCAGTACTTC. Its protein product is CASSLSAVGGETQYF.